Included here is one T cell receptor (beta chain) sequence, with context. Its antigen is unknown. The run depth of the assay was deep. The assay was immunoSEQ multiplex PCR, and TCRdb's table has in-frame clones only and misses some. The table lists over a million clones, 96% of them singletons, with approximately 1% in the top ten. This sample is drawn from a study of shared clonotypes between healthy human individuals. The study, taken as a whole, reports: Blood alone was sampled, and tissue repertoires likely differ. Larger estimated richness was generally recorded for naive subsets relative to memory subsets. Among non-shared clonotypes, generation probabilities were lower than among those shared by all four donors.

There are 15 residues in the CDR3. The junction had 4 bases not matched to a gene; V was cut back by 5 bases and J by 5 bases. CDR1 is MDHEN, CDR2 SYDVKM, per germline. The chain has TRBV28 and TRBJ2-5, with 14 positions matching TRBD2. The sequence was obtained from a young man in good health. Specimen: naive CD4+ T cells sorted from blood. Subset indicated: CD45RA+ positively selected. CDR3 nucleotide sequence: TGTGCCAGCAGTAAGGGACTAGCGGGAGTGGAGACCCAGTACTTC. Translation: CASSKGLAGVETQYF. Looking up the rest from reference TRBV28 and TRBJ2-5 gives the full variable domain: DVKVTQSSRYLVKRTGEKVFLECVQDMDHENMFWYRQDPGLGLRLIYFSYDVKMKEKGDIPEGYSVSREKKERFSLILESASTNQTSMYLCASSKGLAGVETQYFGPGTRLLVL.